This TCR beta chain was sequenced during a study of Graves' ophthalmopathy and Graves' hyperthyroidism. Investigators amplified TCR beta CDR3 regions from RNA transcripts. RT-PCR with HTBI primers came first, then second-round multiplex PCR. TCRdb redid the calling of the multiplex PCR reads with MiXCR, one entry per CDR3 protein. This table has about 1.1 million distinct CDR3 sequences, about 38% appearing once. This clonotype has at least ten counts. Its antigen is currently unknown. General study findings and limits: Ophthalmopathy could be told apart from stable hyperthyroidism by a 13-signature model (roughly 90% sensitivity, about 80% specificity). Ophthalmopathy progression was predicted by the model at 70.59% sensitivity and under 75% specificity.

Orbital computed tomography, together with clinical symptoms, serum thyroxine, TRAb and thyroid ultrasound, was used for diagnosis. With 4 bases clipped from V and 3 bases from J, the junction kept 6 bases outside the gene matches. Germline lookup yields CDR1 SGHRS and CDR2 YFSETQ. The CDR3 spans 14 residues. Specimen: peripheral blood or thyroid tissue (not recorded which). V is TRBV5-1 and J is TRBJ2-5, with 7 bases matching TRBD2. The source is an adult man with Graves' hyperthyroidism. Here the CDR3 DNA reads TGCGCCAGCAGCGGAGCGGGATCCAAAGAGACCCAGTACTTC. Its protein product is CASSGAGSKETQYF.